Following are 4 T cell receptor beta chains from one sample sequenced in a study of shared clonotypes between healthy human individuals. Sequencing used immunoSEQ multiplex PCR; TCRdb keeps in-frame clones, though not all of them. The sample shows approximately 2.5 million clones, approximately 92% of them seen only once. Material: naive CD4+ T cells sorted from blood. The subset was: CD45RA+ positively selected. The receptors stem from a man between 18 and 35 years old in good health.

The chain employs TRBV6-5 and TRBJ1-1; 8 bases align to TRBD1. The junction had 11 bases not matched to a gene; V was cut back by 7 bases and J by 7 bases. This CDR3 is 14 amino acids long. CDR1 and CDR2 (germline): MNHEY, SVGAGI. This CDR3 is CASKRTGSNGEAFF. CDR3 nucleotides: TGTGCCAGCAAACGGACAGGGAGTAACGGTGAAGCTTTCTTT.

This clone was detected once. This chain connects TRBV19 to TRBJ1-4; TRBD1 agrees at 9 bases. CDR1 and CDR2 (germline): LNHDA, SQIVND (reference sequence). The CDR3 sequence is 14 residues long. The V gene end was trimmed by 10 bases and the J gene end by 5 bases; junction bases not matched to a gene: 8. CDR3 sequence (DNA): TGTGCCACCAGGTGGACAGGGGAGAATGAAAAACTGTTTTTT. It encodes CATRWTGENEKLFF.

V gene TRBV30 combines with J gene TRBJ2-1, with TRBD2 identical over 15 bases. Germline values: CDR1 GTSNPN, CDR2 SVGIG (reference sequence). This CDR3 region has 17 residues. V lost 1 base to trimming and J lost 8 bases; unmatched junction nucleotides: 9. The CDR3 region is CAWSAWRTSGRADEQFF. The CDR3 bases are TGTGCCTGGAGTGCGTGGCGGACTAGCGGGAGGGCCGATGAGCAGTTCTTC.

The chain employs TRBV19 and TRBJ1-4; D perhaps matches TRBD1 (5 bases). With 7 bases removed from V and 5 bases from J, the gap between germline ends came to 14 bases. CDR1 and CDR2 (germline): LNHDA, SQIVND (reference sequence). CDR3 size: 14 residues. The CDR3 DNA reads as TGTGCCAGTACCCGGGGGACTCCGAATGAAAAACTGTTTTTT. Its protein product is CASTRGTPNEKLFF. The full variable domain, its missing parts supplied by reference TRBV19 and TRBJ1-4, is DGGITQSPKYLFRKEGQNVTLSCEQNLNHDAMYWYRQDPGQGLRLIYYSQIVNDFQKGDIAEGYSVSREKKESFPLTVTSAQKNPTAFYLCASTRGTPNEKLFFGSGTQLSVL.